This TCR beta chain comes out of a study of response to subunit inactivated influenza vaccine. TCRdb reanalysed the RT-PCR reads using MiXCR and keeps one entry per CDR3 protein. The sample carries 700,000 to 900,000 distinct CDR3 sequences, 21% recorded once. V lost 4 bases and J lost 0, with 9 bases in between. The CDR3 has 13 residues. In germline, CDR1 is SQVTM, CDR2 ANQGSEA. The V call is TRBV29-1, the J call TRBJ1-1; D uncertain. This receptor was taken from a man over 45 who received an inactivated influenza vaccine. This sample comprised PBMCs from blood, obtained around 5 days after vaccination. CDR3 region: CSVGGLLNTEAFF. As DNA, the CDR3 is TGCAGCGTTGGAGGTCTGCTGAACACTGAAGCTTTCTTT.